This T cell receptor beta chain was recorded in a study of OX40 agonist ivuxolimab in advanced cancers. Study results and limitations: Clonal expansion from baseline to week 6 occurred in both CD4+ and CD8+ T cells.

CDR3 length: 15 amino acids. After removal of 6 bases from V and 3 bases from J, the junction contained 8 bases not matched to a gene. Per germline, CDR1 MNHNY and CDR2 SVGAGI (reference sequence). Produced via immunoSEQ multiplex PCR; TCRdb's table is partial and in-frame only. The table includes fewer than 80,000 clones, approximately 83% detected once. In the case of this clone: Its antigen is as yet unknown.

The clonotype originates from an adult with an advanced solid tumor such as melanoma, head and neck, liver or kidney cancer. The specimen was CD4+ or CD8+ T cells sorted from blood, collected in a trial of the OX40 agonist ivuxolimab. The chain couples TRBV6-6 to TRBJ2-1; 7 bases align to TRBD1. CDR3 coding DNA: TGTGCCAGCAGCAACCGGGACAGTGACTACAATGAGCAGTTCTTC. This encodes CASSNRDSDYNEQFF.